Following are 5 T cell receptor beta chains from one sample sequenced in a study of CD8 T cells in Susac syndrome. The RNA input was 0.5 to 1 ug, and it was reverse transcribed with random hexamers. From the immunoSEQ multiplex PCR reads, TCRdb called clonotypes with MiXCR, one entry per CDR3 protein. The sample carries 130,000 or so distinct CDR3 sequences, approximately 95% recorded once. Sequenced material: CD4+ T cells from PBMCs. The receptors derive from a human donor with multiple sclerosis.

V is TRBV24-1 and J is TRBJ2-1; 8 nucleotides align to TRBD2. J was trimmed by 10 bases and V by 5 bases; bases with no gene match: 12. Germline V gene lookup returns CDR1 KGHDR and CDR2 SFDVKD. The CDR3 totals 15 residues. The CDR3 is CATSALSGDHREQFF. The DNA of the CDR3 is TGTGCCACCAGTGCCCTTAGCGGGGATCATCGGGAGCAGTTCTTC.

The chain joins TRBV29-1 to TRBJ1-4; tentatively, D is TRBD1 (6 bases). Between the trimmed V and J ends, which lost 6 bases and 8 bases, there was a span of 13 bases. CDR3 size: 12 residues. Germline-derived CDR1 and CDR2 are SQVTM and ANQGSEA. The CDR3 sequence is CSVGGASEKLFF. The DNA of the CDR3 is TGCAGCGTCGGGGGGGCCTCCGAAAAACTGTTTTTT.

The chain combines TRBV29-1 with TRBJ2-3, with 8 bases aligning to TRBD1. The J segment lost 5 bases and the V segment lost 6 bases, leaving 7 bases of the junction unmatched. This CDR3 comprises 13 residues. Looked up from germline, CDR1 is SQVTM and CDR2 is ANQGSEA. DNA of the CDR3: TGCAGCGTGCGGACAGGGAGAGGAGATACGCAGTATTTT. Translation gives CSVRTGRGDTQYF.

J is TRBJ2-1 and V is TRBV20-1; TRBD2 matches at 12 bases. The V gene end was trimmed by 7 bases and the J gene end by 6 bases; junction bases not matched to a gene: 13. CDR1 is DFQATT, CDR2 SNEGSKA, per germline (reference sequence). This CDR3 has 16 residues. The CDR3 DNA reads TGCAGTGTTTCAAAAGCTAGCGGGAGGGGGCTCAATGAGCAGTTCTTC. Encoded protein: CSVSKASGRGLNEQFF.

In DNA form, the CDR3 reads TGTGCCACCAGTGATTTCTCCCGGACAATGGGGGATGAGCAGTTCTTC. Protein: CATSDFSRTMGDEQFF. The chain employs TRBV24-1 and TRBJ2-1; the D call may be TRBD1 or TRBD2 (5 bases each). V gave up 1 base and J gave up 8 bases, with 17 bases separating them. Per germline, CDR1 KGHDR and CDR2 SFDVKD. CDR3 length: 16 amino acids.